This TCR beta chain derives from a study of Tregs in tolerant kidney transplant recipients. After around 6 days with irradiated graft donor PBMCs, CFSE-labeled recipient PBMCs were FACS-sorted. TCRdb's copy holds only in-frame clones and misses some; the assay was immunoSEQ multiplex PCR. The sample totals thousands of clones. With respect to this clone: Its antigen is unknown.

The sequenced sample was CD8+ T cells from blood cultured with allogeneic cells, obtained before the transplant. The TCR sequence derives from a human patient who received a combined kidney and bone marrow transplant.

The CDR3 spells CASSFLREGSYEQYF. Partial CDR3 DNA: TGTGCCAGCAGTTTCCTGCGGGAGGGCTCCTACGAG. The chain employs TRBV28 and TRBJ2-7; 9 bases align to TRBD2. The CDR3 is cut off 3 residues early in the read; its end comes from the germline J gene. Per germline, CDR1 MDHEN and CDR2 SYDVKM. Germline trimming cut 3 bases from V and 0 bases from J; bases unmatched to any gene: 3. The CDR3 totals 15 residues.